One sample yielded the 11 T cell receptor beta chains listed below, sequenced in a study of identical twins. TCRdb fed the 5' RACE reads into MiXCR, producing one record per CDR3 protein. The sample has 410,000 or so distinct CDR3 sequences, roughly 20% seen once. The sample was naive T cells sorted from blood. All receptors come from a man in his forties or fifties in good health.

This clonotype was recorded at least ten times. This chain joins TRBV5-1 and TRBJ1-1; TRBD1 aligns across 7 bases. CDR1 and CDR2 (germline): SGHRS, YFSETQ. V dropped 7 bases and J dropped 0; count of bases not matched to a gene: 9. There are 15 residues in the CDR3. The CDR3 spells CASRGQASMNTEAFF. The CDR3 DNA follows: TGCGCCAGCCGCGGACAGGCGTCAATGAACACTGAAGCTTTCTTT.

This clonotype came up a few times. The CDR3 nucleotides are TGCGCCAGCAGCCAGAGCGTGGTCACCTACAATGAGCAGTTCTTC. Translation gives CASSQSVVTYNEQFF. The chain carries TRBV4-3 and TRBJ2-1; D not certain. The CDR3 contains 15 residues. Trimming stripped 3 bases from V and 2 bases from J, with 11 bases between. Germline lookup yields CDR1 LGHNA and CDR2 YSLEER.

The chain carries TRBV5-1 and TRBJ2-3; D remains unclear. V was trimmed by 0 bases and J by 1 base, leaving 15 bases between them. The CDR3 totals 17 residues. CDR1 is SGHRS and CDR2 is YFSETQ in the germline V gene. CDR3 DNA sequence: TGCGCCAGCAGCTTGGAGGGCACCTTGGTTGGCACAGATACGCAGTATTTT. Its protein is CASSLEGTLVGTDTQYF.

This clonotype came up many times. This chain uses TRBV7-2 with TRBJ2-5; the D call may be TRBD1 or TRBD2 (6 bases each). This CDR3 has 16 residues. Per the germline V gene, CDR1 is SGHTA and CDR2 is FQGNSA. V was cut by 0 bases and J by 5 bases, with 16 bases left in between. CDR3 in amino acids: CASSLALGGRVETQYF. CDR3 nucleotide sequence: TGTGCCAGCAGCTTAGCTTTAGGGGGGCGGGTGGAGACCCAGTACTTC.

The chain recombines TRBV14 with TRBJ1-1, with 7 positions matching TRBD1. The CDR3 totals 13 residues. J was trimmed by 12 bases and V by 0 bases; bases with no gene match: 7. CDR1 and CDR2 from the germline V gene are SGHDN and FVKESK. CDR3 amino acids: CASSQDRAGGTFF. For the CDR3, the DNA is TGTGCCAGCAGCCAAGACAGGGCAGGGGGGACTTTCTTT.

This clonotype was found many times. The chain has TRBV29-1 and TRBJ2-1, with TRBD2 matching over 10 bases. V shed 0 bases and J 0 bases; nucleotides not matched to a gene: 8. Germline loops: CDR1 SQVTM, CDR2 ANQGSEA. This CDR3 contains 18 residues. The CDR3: CSVEEALAGASSYNEQFF. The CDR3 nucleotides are TGCAGCGTTGAAGAAGCTCTAGCGGGGGCCAGCTCCTACAATGAGCAGTTCTTC.

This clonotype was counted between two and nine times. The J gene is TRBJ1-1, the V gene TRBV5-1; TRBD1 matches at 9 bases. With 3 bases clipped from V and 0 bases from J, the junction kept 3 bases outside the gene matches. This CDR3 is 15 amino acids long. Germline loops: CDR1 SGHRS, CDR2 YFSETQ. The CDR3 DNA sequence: TGCGCCAGCAGCTCCGGGACAGGGTTGAACACTGAAGCTTTCTTT. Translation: CASSSGTGLNTEAFF.

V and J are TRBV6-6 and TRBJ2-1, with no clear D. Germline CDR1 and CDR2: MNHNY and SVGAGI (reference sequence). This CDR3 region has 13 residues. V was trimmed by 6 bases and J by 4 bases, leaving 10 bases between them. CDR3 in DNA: TGTGCCAGCAGCCCCCTAGTATACAATGAGCAGTTCTTC. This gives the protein CASSPLVYNEQFF.

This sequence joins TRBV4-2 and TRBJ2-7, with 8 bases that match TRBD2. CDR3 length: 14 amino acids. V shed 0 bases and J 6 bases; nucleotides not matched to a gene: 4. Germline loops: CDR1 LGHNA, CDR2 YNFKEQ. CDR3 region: CASSQDGLAGEQYF. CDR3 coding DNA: TGTGCCAGCAGCCAAGATGGGCTAGCGGGCGAGCAGTACTTC.

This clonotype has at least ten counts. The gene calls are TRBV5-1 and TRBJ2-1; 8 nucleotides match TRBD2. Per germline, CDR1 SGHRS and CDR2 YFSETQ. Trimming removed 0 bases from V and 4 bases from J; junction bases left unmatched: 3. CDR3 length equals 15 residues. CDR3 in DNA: TGCGCCAGCAGCTTGGGTATAGCGGGGTACAATGAGCAGTTCTTC. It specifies CASSLGIAGYNEQFF.

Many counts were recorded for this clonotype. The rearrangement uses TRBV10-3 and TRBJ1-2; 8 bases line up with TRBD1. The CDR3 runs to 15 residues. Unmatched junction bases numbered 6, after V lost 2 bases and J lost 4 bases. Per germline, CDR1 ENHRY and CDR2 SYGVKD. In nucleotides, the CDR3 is TGTGCCATCAGTGAGACCTGGACAGGGATCTATGGCTACACCTTC. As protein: CAISETWTGIYGYTF.